Below are 9 T cell receptor beta chains sequenced from a single sample in a study of OX40 agonist ivuxolimab in advanced cancers. Repertoires were generated with immunoSEQ multiplex PCR, while TCRdb's copy carries only in-frame clones and drops some. Counted here are 65,000 to 95,000 clones, around 85% occurring once; the ten biggest clones make up less than 6%. The input for sequencing was CD4+ or CD8+ T cells sorted from blood, taken in a trial of the OX40 agonist ivuxolimab. The receptor set was obtained from an adult with an advanced solid tumor such as melanoma, head and neck, liver or kidney cancer.

The chain recombines TRBV18 with TRBJ1-5; TRBD1 is a possible D gene (6 bases). CDR3 length: 16 amino acids. V was shortened by 3 bases and J by 3 bases, with 15 bases between the two germline ends. The germline gives CDR1 KGHSH, CDR2 LQKENI. The CDR3 DNA reads as TGTGCCAGCTCACCTGAGGCAGGGGTGACCAATCAGCCCCAGCATTTT. Its translation: CASSPEAGVTNQPQHF.

V and J are TRBV2 and TRBJ1-2; D unresolved. Trimming left V 6 bases short and J 4 bases short, with 12 bases between. Per germline, CDR1 SNHLY and CDR2 FYNNEI. The CDR3 covers 13 residues. CDR3 DNA: TGTGCCAGCAGAGTCGGGGTTGGCTATGGCTACACCTTC. This sequence encodes CASRVGVGYGYTF.

This chain links TRBV7-9 with TRBJ1-2; 10 nucleotides match TRBD1. The CDR3 totals 14 residues. CDR1 and CDR2 (germline): SEHNR, FQNEAQ (reference sequence). V trimming: 5 bases; J trimming: 6 bases; junction bases outside the gene matches: 6. CDR3 DNA sequence: TGTGCCAGCAGCGCGGGGACAGGGGAAAATGGCTACACCTTC. It is translated as CASSAGTGENGYTF.

The genes are TRBV7-2 and TRBJ2-2; TRBD2 matches at 8 bases. V lost 7 bases and J lost 6; bases outside the gene matches: 10. Germline V gene sequence: CDR1 SGHTA, CDR2 FQGNSA. This CDR3 contains 15 residues. CDR3 protein: CASTPGGVGAGELFF. The CDR3 bases are TGTGCCAGCACCCCCGGGGGGGTAGGTGCCGGGGAGCTGTTTTTT.

The CDR3 loop is CASSIDRAYEQYF. The CDR3 DNA sequence: TGCGCCAGCAGCATTGACAGGGCCTACGAGCAGTACTTC. The chain uses TRBV5-1 and TRBJ2-5, with 7 positions matching TRBD1. The end of the DNA fits TRBJ2-7 better, so the J call may be wrong. The CDR3 is 13 residues long. The V gene's germline CDR1 is SGHRS and CDR2 YFSETQ.

V gene TRBV27 combines with J gene TRBJ2-7; 12 nucleotides line up with TRBD2. Germline V gene data show CDR1 as MNHEY and CDR2 as SMNVEV (reference sequence). Trimming cost V 3 bases and J 6 bases; bases outside gene matches: 6. The CDR3 has 15 amino acids. DNA for the CDR3: TGTGCCAGCAGTTTTCTAGCGGGAGGGCCGGTCGAGCAGTACTTC. Translating it yields CASSFLAGGPVEQYF.

This clone was counted a few times. The chain recombines TRBV5-1 with TRBJ2-7; 9 bases agree with TRBD1. V lost 6 bases, J lost 6 bases, and 10 bases stayed unmatched. The germline V gene encodes CDR1 SGHRS and CDR2 YFSETQ. This CDR3 is 14 amino acids long. For the CDR3, the DNA is TGCGCCAGCAACTGGTGGACAGGGGAGGGCGAGCAGTACTTC. It is translated as CASNWWTGEGEQYF. Together with reference TRBV5-1 and TRBJ2-7, the CDR3 gives the full variable domain: KAGVTQTPRYLIKTRGQQVTLSCSPISGHRSVSWYQQTPGQGLQFLFEYFSETQRNKGNFPGRFSGRQFSNSRSEMNVSTLELGDSALYLCASNWWTGEGEQYFGPGTRLTVT.

This chain uses TRBV19 with TRBJ1-1; tentative D call: TRBD1 (6 bases). The germline V gene encodes CDR1 LNHDA and CDR2 SQIVND (reference sequence). With 5 bases removed from V and 8 bases from J, the gap between germline ends came to 15 bases. The CDR3 has 13 residues. The chain's CDR3 is CASSRSGAEEAFF. CDR3 sequence (DNA): TGTGCCAGTAGTCGTTCAGGGGCGGAAGAAGCTTTCTTT. Full variable domain (rest looked up from reference TRBV19 and TRBJ1-1): DGGITQSPKYLFRKEGQNVTLSCEQNLNHDAMYWYRQDPGQGLRLIYYSQIVNDFQKGDIAEGYSVSREKKESFPLTVTSAQKNPTAFYLCASSRSGAEEAFFGQGTRLTVV.

The chain employs TRBV6-5 and TRBJ2-7; either TRBD1 or TRBD2 may supply D (5 bases each). Trimming took 7 bases from V and 0 from J, leaving 7 bases between them. CDR1 is MNHEY and CDR2 is SVGAGI in the germline V gene. CDR3 length: 12 residues. CDR3 nucleotide sequence: TGTGCCAGCAAGGGGAGCTCCTACGAGCAGTACTTC. The encoded protein is CASKGSSYEQYF.